The clone carrying this TCR beta chain was counted many times. Its target is not known. CDR3 regions of TCR beta were amplified from RNA transcripts. Investigators did first-round RT-PCR with HTBI primers, then second-round multiplex PCR. TCRdb reanalysed the multiplex PCR reads using MiXCR and keeps one entry per CDR3 protein. The data contain about 590,000 distinct CDR3 sequences, 35% to 45% of them singletons. The germline V gene has CDR1 SGHTA and CDR2 FQGNSA. After removal of 2 bases from V and 6 bases from J, the junction contained 16 bases not matched to a gene. This CDR3 contains 19 residues. Clinical symptoms and serum thyroxine were used for diagnosis; TRAb, thyroid ultrasound and orbital computed tomography were also relied on. This specimen comes from a study of Graves' ophthalmopathy and Graves' hyperthyroidism. Study summary: Hyperthyroidism showing no ophthalmopathy within 18 months of follow-up was stable. Study findings and constraints: Discriminating ophthalmopathy from stable hyperthyroidism, a 13-signature model attained a sensitivity of about 88% and a specificity of 81.08%. Detected in blood as well were most expanded thyroid clonotypes with frequency above 0.001.

This TCR was recovered from an adult man with Graves' hyperthyroidism. The chain carries TRBV7-2 and TRBJ2-2, with TRBD1 matching 9 bases. The sequenced material came from peripheral blood or thyroid tissue (not recorded which). The chain's CDR3 is CASSLTWADRGYRSGELFF. Here the CDR3 DNA reads TGTGCCAGCAGCTTAACCTGGGCTGACAGGGGGTATAGATCCGGGGAGCTGTTTTTT.